Sequencing of this T cell receptor beta chain was carried out in a study of shared clonotypes between healthy human individuals. Points from the study as a whole: There were few donors, and this limited the genetic and exposure-history diversity represented. Memory subsets generally showed smaller estimated richness than naive subsets did.

Data came from immunoSEQ multiplex PCR; TCRdb stores just in-frame clones and leaves some out. This repertoire shows around 2.1 million clones, 90% to 95% found once; its top ten account for more than 1.5%. As regards this clone: Its antigen is unidentified.

The naive CD8 subset, CD45RO-negative cells positively selected for CCR7, excluded terminally differentiated effector memory CD45RA+ cells. Material: naive CD8+ T cells from PBMCs. The TCR comes from a young man in good health. Some clones in this sample may be carry-over from other donors' samples.

The CDR3 reads CASSSGTVVYEQYF. The CDR3 DNA reads as TGTGCCAGCAGCTCTGGGACAGTCGTCTACGAGCAGTACTTC. The chain employs TRBV13 and TRBJ2-7, with 7 bases identical to TRBD1. Germline lookup yields CDR1 PRHDT and CDR2 FYEKMQ (reference sequence). The CDR3 is made up of 14 amino acids. With 4 bases clipped from V and 3 bases from J, the junction kept 6 bases outside the gene matches.